This T cell receptor beta chain was sequenced for a study of T cell responses to AZD1222 COVID-19 vaccine. Broader study findings: Donors were mostly white British, more females; clonal diversity possibly underestimated. Repertoire collection took place solely once the T cell response had peaked. Reportedly, nearly half of unique spike TCRs recognized epitopes outside B.1.351/B.1.1.7 mutations.

This CDR3 has 14 residues. V was pared by 1 base and J by 7 bases, with 3 bases of the junction left unmatched. Of note for this clone: The antigen is not known.

The method was immunoSEQ multiplex PCR; TCRdb's version includes in-frame clones alone and lacks a portion of them. This table has 110,000 to 150,000 clones, around 89% appearing once. V is TRBV5-3 and J is TRBJ2-2; 8 positions agree with TRBD1. TRBV5-3 is assigned to the ORF class and has an uncertain function. This sequence was found in an adult in good health. Sequences were derived from peripheral blood, sampled on day 0 of AZD1222 vaccination. CDR3 nucleotide sequence: TGTGCCAGAAGCTTGCCGACAGGGGACGGGGAGCTGTTTTTT. Protein product: CARSLPTGDGELFF.